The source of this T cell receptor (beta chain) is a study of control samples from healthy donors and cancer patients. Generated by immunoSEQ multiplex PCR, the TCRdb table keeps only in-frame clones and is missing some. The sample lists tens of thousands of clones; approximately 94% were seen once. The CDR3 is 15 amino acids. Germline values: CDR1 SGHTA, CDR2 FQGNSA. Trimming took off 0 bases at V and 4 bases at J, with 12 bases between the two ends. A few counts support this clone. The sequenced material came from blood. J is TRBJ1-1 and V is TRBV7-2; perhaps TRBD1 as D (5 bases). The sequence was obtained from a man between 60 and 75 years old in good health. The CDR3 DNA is TGTGCCAGCAGCTTAGCATCGGAAAGGGGCACTGAAGCTTTCTTT. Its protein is CASSLASERGTEAFF.